Following are 9 T cell receptor beta chains from one sample sequenced in a study of cytomegalovirus exposure and HLA in healthy donors. A multiplex PCR was run with 60 Vbeta primers and 13 Jbeta primers. Profiled with immunoSEQ multiplex PCR; TCRdb holds only in-frame clones, not every one. The sample lists 150,000 to 200,000 clones, roughly 80% occurring once. The sequencing sample was made of PBMCs. The source is a man aged 18 to 29 in good health and CMV-seropositive.

The chain has TRBV6-1 and TRBJ2-1; 8 bases agree with TRBD1. This CDR3 comprises 14 residues. The V and J ends lost 4 bases and 9 bases, in that order; junction bases with no gene match: 8. The germline V gene encodes CDR1 MNHNS and CDR2 SASEGT. The CDR3 sequence is CASSGTGPFGEQFF. The CDR3 nucleotides read TGTGCCAGCAGTGGGACAGGGCCCTTCGGTGAGCAGTTCTTC.

The V gene is TRBV19, the J gene TRBJ1-5; 9 bases agree with TRBD1. Germline CDR1 is LNHDA and CDR2 is SQIVND (reference sequence). V dropped 9 bases and J dropped 3; count of bases not matched to a gene: 3. The CDR3 runs 13 residues. CDR3 nucleotides: TGTGCCAGCAGGGACAGGGACAATCAGCCCCAGCATTTT. Its protein is CASRDRDNQPQHF.

In DNA form, the CDR3 reads TGTGCCAGCAGCTTGTTTCCGGGGGTCAGAGGCTACACCTTC. Protein product: CASSLFPGVRGYTF. This chain joins TRBV5-6 and TRBJ1-2; a possible D gene is TRBD1 (5 bases). Between the trimmed V and J ends, which lost 1 base and 8 bases, there was a span of 15 bases. CDR1 is SGHDT, CDR2 YYEEEE, per germline. The CDR3 has 14 residues.

The chain uses TRBV18 and TRBJ2-4; 9 bases are a match to TRBD2. V lost 4 bases and J lost 6; bases outside the gene matches: 4. The CDR3 contains 14 residues. Germline V gives CDR1 KGHSH, CDR2 LQKENI. CDR3 DNA sequence: TGTGCCAGCTCACGGGAGCGGGAGGTAAACATTCAGTACTTC. This gives the protein CASSREREVNIQYF.

The J gene is TRBJ2-1, the V gene TRBV6-1; tentatively, D is TRBD2 (6 bases). The germline CDR1 and CDR2 sequences are MNHNS and SASEGT. The CDR3 consists of 16 residues. Deletions cut 0 bases from V and 0 bases from J, with 9 bases between. The CDR3 region is CASSEAPSDSYNEQFF. In DNA form, the CDR3 reads TGTGCCAGCAGTGAAGCCCCTAGCGACTCCTACAATGAGCAGTTCTTC.

This clone was found a few times. The rearrangement joins TRBV18 to TRBJ1-6; no definite D call. V was trimmed by 3 bases and J by 7 bases, leaving 7 bases between them. The CDR3 runs 13 residues. Per germline, CDR1 KGHSH and CDR2 LQKENI. CDR3 loop: CASSPGLNSPLHF. The CDR3 DNA follows: TGTGCCAGCTCACCCGGGTTAAATTCACCCCTCCACTTT. The variable domain in full, with the rest retrieved from reference TRBV18 and TRBJ1-6, is NAGVMQNPRHLVRRRGQEARLRCSPMKGHSHVYWYRQLPEEGLKFMVYLQKENIIDESGMPKERFSAEFPKEGPSILRIQQVVRGDSAAYFCASSPGLNSPLHFGNGTRLTVT.

The V and J genes are TRBV5-6 and TRBJ2-7; 9 bases match TRBD1. J gave up 0 bases and V 4 bases, and 5 bases lay outside the gene matches. This CDR3 contains 15 residues. The germline CDR1 and CDR2 sequences are SGHDT and YYEEEE. This chain's CDR3 is CASSPRDRVSYEQYF. DNA of the CDR3: TGTGCCAGCAGCCCCCGGGACAGGGTCTCCTACGAGCAGTACTTC.

The V gene is TRBV6-5, the J gene TRBJ1-5, with D perhaps matching TRBD1 (5 bases). CDR1 and CDR2 from the germline V gene are MNHEY and SVGAGI. CDR3 size: 14 residues. Trimming left V 7 bases short and J 6 bases short, with 16 bases between. The CDR3 reads CASKPDPGAQPQHF. CDR3 coding DNA: TGTGCCAGCAAACCGGACCCTGGGGCTCAGCCCCAGCATTTT.

This clone showed up just a few times. The rearrangement joins TRBV5-4 to TRBJ1-5; the D gene is possibly TRBD1 (6 bases). The germline gives CDR1 SGHNT, CDR2 YYREEE (reference sequence). The length of the CDR3 is 14 residues. Trimming shortened V by 4 bases and J by 0 bases, and 8 bases separated the two germline ends. The CDR3 here is CASSPQGSNQPQHF. The CDR3 bases are TGTGCCAGCAGCCCACAGGGTAGCAATCAGCCCCAGCATTTT.